Below, 25 T cell receptor beta chains from the same sample are listed, as sequenced in a study of T cells in localized non-small cell lung cancer. The assay was immunoSEQ multiplex PCR, and TCRdb's table has in-frame clones only and misses some. The sample has about 2,800 clones, less than 30% seen once. Material: lung tumor tissue, obtained before any cancer treatment. These TCRs come from a male donor aged 60 or older with stage II squamous cell lung carcinoma.

Many counts were recorded for this clone. V gene TRBV11-3 combines with J gene TRBJ1-1, with no clear D. From germline, CDR1 is SGHNT and CDR2 YENEEA. V shed 5 bases and J shed 3 bases, with 22 bases lying between them. The CDR3 is made up of 17 amino acids. DNA for the CDR3: TGTGCCAGCAGCACCCTACAGTGGGCCGCGGAGGACACTGAAGCTTTCTTT. Protein product: CASSTLQWAAEDTEAFF. Drawing the rest from reference TRBV11-3 and TRBJ1-1, the complete variable domain is EAGVVQSPRYKIIEKKQPVAFWCNPISGHNTLYWYLQNLGQGPELLIRYENEEAVDDSQLPKDRFSAERLKGVDSTLKIQPAELGDSAVYLCASSTLQWAAEDTEAFFGQGTRLTVV.

This clone is judged large (0.1 to 1%). The V gene is TRBV25-1, the J gene TRBJ2-1; unclear D gene. Trimming cost V 4 bases and J 4 bases, with 8 bases left between them. The CDR3 has 13 residues. Looked up from germline, CDR1 is MGHDK and CDR2 is SYGVNS. CDR3 nucleotide sequence: TGTGCCAGCAGTGGTGGGGTTTACAATGAGCAGTTCTTC. Translated: CASSGGVYNEQFF.

The genes are TRBV11-3 and TRBJ1-2; 8 bases agree with TRBD1. Germline CDR1 reads SGHNT; CDR2 reads YENEEA. J was trimmed by 3 bases and V by 5 bases; bases with no gene match: 5. The CDR3 has 14 amino acids. For the CDR3, the DNA is TGTGCCAGCAGCCCCGGGACAGGTTACTATGGCTACACCTTC. This sequence encodes CASSPGTGYYGYTF.

This clone was found a few times. The chain has TRBV14 and TRBJ1-1, with unresolved D. V was shortened by 2 bases and J by 5 bases, with 9 bases between the two germline ends. The CDR3 spans 13 residues. The germline CDR1 and CDR2 sequences are SGHDN and FVKESK. CDR3 in amino acids: CASSQSSRTEAFF. The CDR3 DNA reads TGTGCCAGCAGCCAATCCTCGAGAACTGAAGCTTTCTTT.

This clone showed up just a few times. This sequence joins TRBV11-3 and TRBJ2-7; a possible D gene is TRBD1 (6 bases). This CDR3 region has 14 residues. Germline lookup yields CDR1 SGHNT and CDR2 YENEEA. V was trimmed by 5 bases and J by 0 bases, leaving 11 bases between them. The CDR3 sequence is CASSPTGSSYEQYF. The DNA for the CDR3 is TGTGCCAGCAGCCCGACAGGTAGCTCCTACGAGCAGTACTTC. The whole variable domain, remainder taken from reference TRBV11-3 and TRBJ2-7, is EAGVVQSPRYKIIEKKQPVAFWCNPISGHNTLYWYLQNLGQGPELLIRYENEEAVDDSQLPKDRFSAERLKGVDSTLKIQPAELGDSAVYLCASSPTGSSYEQYFGPGTRLTVT.

The V and J genes are TRBV6-8 and TRBJ2-1, with D tentatively TRBD2 (5 bases). Germline V lookup: CDR1 MNHGY, CDR2 SAAAGT. V dropped 6 bases and J dropped 8 bases, with 14 bases sitting between them. The CDR3 length is 13 residues. CDR3 in DNA: TGTGCCAGCAGAACCCTAGCCCTTGATGAGCAGTTCTTC. It specifies CASRTLALDEQFF.

This clone is labeled large. CDR3 sequence: CASSYPSGQGHNNEQFF. The CDR3 DNA sequence: TGTGCCAGCAGTTACCCTTCCGGACAGGGGCATAACAATGAGCAGTTCTTC. This rearrangement joins TRBV6-8 to TRBJ2-1; 9 nucleotides line up with TRBD1. This CDR3 has 17 amino acids. CDR1 is MNHGY and CDR2 is SAAAGT in the germline V gene. After removal of 2 bases from V and 5 bases from J, the junction contained 10 bases not matched to a gene.

The chain is built from TRBV6-8 and TRBJ1-3; tentative D call: TRBD1 (5 bases). The germline V gene encodes CDR1 MNHGY and CDR2 SAAAGT. The CDR3 extends over 15 amino acids. The V and J ends lost 3 bases and 4 bases respectively, with 13 bases between them. DNA of the CDR3: TGTGCCAGCAGTTATTCCCGACAGCCGGGAAACACCATATATTTT. This encodes CASSYSRQPGNTIYF.

This rearrangement joins TRBV5-1 to TRBJ2-6; perhaps TRBD2 as D (6 bases). Looked up from germline, CDR1 is SGHRS and CDR2 is YFSETQ. Trimming cost V 4 bases and J 1 base, with 9 bases left between them. The CDR3 has 15 amino acids. The CDR3 nucleotides read TGCGCCAGCAGCGTACGGGGGTCTGGGGCCAACGTCCTGACTTTC. Translating it yields CASSVRGSGANVLTF.

In its sample, this clone is medium-sized. The genes are TRBV11-3 and TRBJ1-1; no clear D gene. Trimming left V 5 bases short and J 0 bases short, with 16 bases between. CDR1 is SGHNT, CDR2 YENEEA, per germline. The length of the CDR3 is 16 residues. The CDR3 nucleotides read TGTGCCAGCAGCCGTCGCGGCTCCAGTGTGAACACTGAAGCTTTCTTT. Its translation: CASSRRGSSVNTEAFF.

This clone is medium-sized. The rearrangement uses TRBV11-3 and TRBJ2-5; 9 nucleotides agree with TRBD2. With V trimmed by 4 bases and J by 1 base, 7 bases remained unmatched. The V gene's germline CDR1 is SGHNT and CDR2 YENEEA. This CDR3 has 16 amino acids. The CDR3 region is CASSSNSGGPQETQYF. CDR3 coding DNA: TGTGCCAGCAGCTCGAATAGCGGGGGACCCCAAGAGACCCAGTACTTC.

This clone came up a few times. This chain connects TRBV6-8 to TRBJ2-2; either TRBD1 or TRBD2 may supply D (6 bases each). Germline assignment: CDR1 MNHGY and CDR2 SAAAGT. This CDR3 spans 15 amino acids. The ends were cut back, 10 bases at V and 3 bases at J, with 18 bases in the middle. CDR3 sequence (DNA): TGTGCCATCAGCGGAGGGGGTGCGGACACCGGGGAGCTGTTTTTT. Its protein product is CAISGGGADTGELFF.

V usage is TRBV4-1 and J usage is TRBJ2-2; perhaps TRBD2 as D (5 bases). Germline values: CDR1 MGHRA, CDR2 YSYEKL. Trimming took off 6 bases at V and 3 bases at J, with 11 bases between the two ends. The CDR3 runs to 14 residues. The CDR3 is CASRTTWDTGELFF. CDR3 sequence (DNA): TGCGCCAGCAGGACTACGTGGGACACCGGGGAGCTGTTTTTT.

This clone is deemed medium-sized. The chain carries TRBV6-8 and TRBJ1-1, with D hard to call. CDR3 length: 12 amino acids. Germline CDR1 MNHGY, CDR2 SAAAGT. Trimming took off 10 bases at V and 1 base at J, with 10 bases between the two ends. The CDR3 DNA reads TGTGCCACCCTCGAGCCGAACACTGAAGCTTTCTTT. Amino acids: CATLEPNTEAFF.

V is TRBV11-3 and J is TRBJ2-2, with 11 bases that match TRBD2. The V gene end was trimmed by 4 bases and the J gene end by 6 bases; junction bases not matched to a gene: 7. CDR1 and CDR2 (germline): SGHNT, YENEEA. The CDR3 is 16 residues long. CDR3 sequence: CASSSRLAGRAGELFF. CDR3 in DNA: TGTGCCAGCAGCTCGCGACTAGCGGGACGGGCCGGGGAGCTGTTTTTT.

The rearrangement joins TRBV11-3 to TRBJ1-2; possibly TRBD1 for D (6 bases). Germline V gene sequence: CDR1 SGHNT, CDR2 YENEEA. Trimming removed 5 bases from V and 4 bases from J, with 17 bases in between. The CDR3 runs 15 residues. The CDR3 DNA sequence: TGTGCCAGCAGCCAAGGGGGGGGCCATGGCTATGGCTACACCTTC. Amino acids: CASSQGGGHGYGYTF.

This clone was seen a few times. This chain links TRBV29-1 with TRBJ1-2, with a possible D match to TRBD1 (5 bases). The CDR3 consists of 15 residues. Trimming stripped 0 bases from V and 0 bases from J, with 11 bases between. The germline V gene has CDR1 SQVTM and CDR2 ANQGSEA. The CDR3 coding sequence is TGCAGCGTTGAAGATAGTGACAGAACTAACTATGGCTACACCTTC. This encodes CSVEDSDRTNYGYTF.

This clone was counted between two and nine times. V is TRBV4-1 and J is TRBJ2-2, with D unclear. The CDR3 has 12 amino acids. Per germline, CDR1 MGHRA and CDR2 YSYEKL. V was cut by 7 bases and J by 4 bases, with 7 bases left in between. CDR3 region: CASTDGTGELFF. Written as DNA, the CDR3 is TGCGCCAGCACTGACGGCACCGGGGAGCTGTTTTTT.

This clone has only a few counts. CDR3 nucleotide sequence: TGTGCCAGCAGCTTGGCGCTGGATAACTATGGCTACACCTTC. Amino acids: CASSLALDNYGYTF. The chain is built from TRBV11-3 and TRBJ1-2; no reliable D call. The germline gives CDR1 SGHNT, CDR2 YENEEA. V was pared by 3 bases and J by 1 base, with 9 bases between. The length of the CDR3 is 14 residues.

This clone has more than one count but fewer than ten. The chain has TRBV5-1 and TRBJ2-1; TRBD2 matches 10 bases. Germline CDR1 SGHRS, CDR2 YFSETQ. V lost 0 bases, J lost 3 bases, and 3 bases stayed unmatched. The CDR3 consists of 16 residues. CDR3 sequence reads: CASSLVLAGVYNEQFF. CDR3 DNA sequence: TGCGCCAGCAGCTTGGTCCTAGCGGGGGTCTACAATGAGCAGTTCTTC.

This clone appeared a few times. V usage is TRBV9 and J usage is TRBJ1-2; 8 bases map to TRBD1. Unmatched junction bases numbered 8, after V lost 5 bases and J lost 8 bases. This CDR3 comprises 13 residues. Germline loops: CDR1 SGDLS, CDR2 YYNGEE. The CDR3 loop is CASSQDRGRGYTF. The CDR3 DNA follows: TGTGCCAGCAGTCAAGACAGGGGACGGGGCTACACCTTC.

This clone appeared a few times. The rearrangement joins TRBV28 to TRBJ1-4; D perhaps matches TRBD1 (5 bases). Germline lookup yields CDR1 MDHEN and CDR2 SYDVKM. The CDR3 spans 17 residues. The V gene lost 7 bases and the J gene lost 3 bases, with 21 bases spanning the gap. The CDR3 loop is CASNHGTPGRANEKLFF. CDR3 nucleotide sequence: TGTGCCAGCAATCACGGGACCCCCGGGAGGGCTAATGAAAAACTGTTTTTT.

The V and J genes are TRBV6-8 and TRBJ1-1; D unclear. Trimming removed 6 bases at V and 2 bases at J, with 19 bases between. The germline V gene has CDR1 MNHGY and CDR2 SAAAGT. The CDR3 is made up of 16 amino acids. CDR3 DNA sequence: TGTGCCAGCAGCCACCCGGGAAGGAAGGGCAACACTGAAGCTTTCTTT. Translation gives CASSHPGRKGNTEAFF.

Judged by abundance, this clone is medium-sized (0.01 to 0.1%). Here the CDR3 reads CASSLTGLAGLKTQYF. The CDR3 DNA reads TGTGCCAGCAGCTTAACAGGACTAGCGGGACTAAAGACCCAGTACTTC. V and J are TRBV11-3 and TRBJ2-5; 12 nucleotides line up with TRBD2. The V gene's germline CDR1 is SGHNT and CDR2 YENEEA. The CDR3 runs 16 residues. V lost 2 bases and J lost 6; bases outside the gene matches: 7. The variable domain in full, completed from reference TRBV11-3 and TRBJ2-5, reads EAGVVQSPRYKIIEKKQPVAFWCNPISGHNTLYWYLQNLGQGPELLIRYENEEAVDDSQLPKDRFSAERLKGVDSTLKIQPAELGDSAVYLCASSLTGLAGLKTQYFGPGTRLLVL.

The V and J genes are TRBV28 and TRBJ1-1, with 7 bases that match TRBD1. Trimming removed 1 base from V and 4 bases from J; junction bases left unmatched: 0. The CDR3 has 13 residues. The germline V gene encodes CDR1 MDHEN and CDR2 SYDVKM. The CDR3, as DNA: TGTGCCAGCAGTTTATCAGGGGGCACTGAAGCTTTCTTT. Translating gives CASSLSGGTEAFF. Looking up the rest from reference TRBV28 and TRBJ1-1 gives the full variable domain: DVKVTQSSRYLVKRTGEKVFLECVQDMDHENMFWYRQDPGLGLRLIYFSYDVKMKEKGDIPEGYSVSREKKERFSLILESASTNQTSMYLCASSLSGGTEAFFGQGTRLTVV.